Included here is one T cell receptor (beta chain) sequence, with context. Antigen: not known. This record belongs to a study of early T cells in non-severe SARS-CoV-2 infection. The wider study: The authors sequenced bulk RNA from unsorted whole blood, leaving chains unpaired.

Deletions cut 2 bases from V and 4 bases from J, with 15 bases between. Germline CDR1 reads SGHRS; CDR2 reads YFSETQ. The CDR3 has 15 residues. Unique molecular identifiers were added to individual cDNA molecules. One entry per CDR3 protein results from TCRdb running MiXCR on the 5' RACE reads. The table shows over 30,000 distinct CDR3 sequences, with 7.5% to 9% occurring only once. Study-level findings and limits: Comparison of clonotypes with VDJdb favored anti-spike CD8 responses while missing private and CD4 specificities.

The chain couples TRBV5-1 to TRBJ1-2, with a weak D call TRBD1 (6 bases). The sample consisted of whole blood, taken at baseline. This receptor was taken from an adult who was a healthcare worker with PCR-confirmed SARS-CoV-2 infection or an uninfected control (not recorded which). This CDR3 is CASSFEGGDIYGYTF. CDR3 nucleotides: TGCGCCAGCAGCTTCGAGGGGGGAGACATCTATGGCTACACCTTC. The whole variable domain, remainder taken from reference TRBV5-1 and TRBJ1-2, is KAGVTQTPRYLIKTRGQQVTLSCSPISGHRSVSWYQQTPGQGLQFLFEYFSETQRNKGNFPGRFSGRQFSNSRSEMNVSTLELGDSALYLCASSFEGGDIYGYTFGSGTRLTVV.